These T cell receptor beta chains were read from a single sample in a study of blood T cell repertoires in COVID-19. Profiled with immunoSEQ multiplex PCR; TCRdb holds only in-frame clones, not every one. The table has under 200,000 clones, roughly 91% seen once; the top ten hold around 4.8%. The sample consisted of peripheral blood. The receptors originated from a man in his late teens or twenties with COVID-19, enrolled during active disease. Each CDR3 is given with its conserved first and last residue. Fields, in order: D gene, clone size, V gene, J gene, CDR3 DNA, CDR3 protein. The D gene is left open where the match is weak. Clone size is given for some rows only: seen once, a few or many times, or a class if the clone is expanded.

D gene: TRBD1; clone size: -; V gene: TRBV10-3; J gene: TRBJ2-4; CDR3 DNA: TGTGCCACTTTGGGACAGGGCCAAAACATTCAGTACTTC; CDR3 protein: CATLGQGQNIQYF
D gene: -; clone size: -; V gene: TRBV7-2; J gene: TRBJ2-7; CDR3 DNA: TGTGCCAGCGGCCATGGGGGGTCGGACGAGCAGTACTTC; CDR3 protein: CASGHGGSDEQYF
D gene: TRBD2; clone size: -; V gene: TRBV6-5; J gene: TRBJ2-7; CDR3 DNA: TGTGCCAGCAGGTCCCGGGAGCGGGAGTCCTACGAGCAGTACTTC; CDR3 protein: CASRSRERESYEQYF
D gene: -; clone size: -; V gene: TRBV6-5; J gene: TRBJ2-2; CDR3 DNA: TGTGCCAGCAGCCCCGGACTCGTCGGGGAGCTGTTTTTT; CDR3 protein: CASSPGLVGELFF
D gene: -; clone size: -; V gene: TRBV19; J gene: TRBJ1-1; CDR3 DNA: TGTGCCAGTAGTATAGGGGGCGCAGGAGCTTTCTTT; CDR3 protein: CASSIGGAGAFF
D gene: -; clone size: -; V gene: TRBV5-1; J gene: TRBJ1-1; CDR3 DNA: TGCGCCAGCAGCTTGGCCGGGGACATGAACACTGAAGCTTTCTTT; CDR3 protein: CASSLAGDMNTEAFF
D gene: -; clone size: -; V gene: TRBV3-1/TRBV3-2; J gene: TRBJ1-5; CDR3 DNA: TGTGCCAGCAGCCAACAGGCCAATCAGCCCCAGCATTTT; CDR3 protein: CASSQQANQPQHF
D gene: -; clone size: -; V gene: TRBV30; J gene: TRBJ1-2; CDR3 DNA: TGTGCCTGGTCGGGACAATACTATGGCTACACCTTC; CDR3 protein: CAWSGQYYGYTF
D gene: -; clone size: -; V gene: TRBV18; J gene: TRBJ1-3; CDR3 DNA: TGTGCCAGCTCACCAGGCGAGGGCTACTCTGGAAACACCATATATTTT; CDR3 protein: CASSPGEGYSGNTIYF
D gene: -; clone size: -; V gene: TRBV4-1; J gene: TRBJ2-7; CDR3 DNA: TGCGCCAGCAGCCAAGGACACGGGATGGGGACCTACGAGCAGTACTTC; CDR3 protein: CASSQGHGMGTYEQYF
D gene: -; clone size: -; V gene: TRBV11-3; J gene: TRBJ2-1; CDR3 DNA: TGTGCCAGCAGCTTAGGTCTGGGAGGGGGGGAGCAGTTCTTC; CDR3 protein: CASSLGLGGGEQFF
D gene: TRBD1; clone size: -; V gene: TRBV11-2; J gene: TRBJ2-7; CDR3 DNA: TGTGCCAGCAGCACGTCAGGGGGCTCCTACGAGCAGTACTTC; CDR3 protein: CASSTSGGSYEQYF
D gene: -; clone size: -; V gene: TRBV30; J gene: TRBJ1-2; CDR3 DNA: TGTGCCTGGAGTGTACGGCAGGGCCAGGGGTATGGCTACACCTTC; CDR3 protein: CAWSVRQGQGYGYTF
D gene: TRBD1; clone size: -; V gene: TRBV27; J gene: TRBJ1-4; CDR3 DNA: TGTGCCAGCAGCAGACAGGGGAAACTTAATGAAAAACTGCTTTTT; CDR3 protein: CASSRQGKLNEKLLF
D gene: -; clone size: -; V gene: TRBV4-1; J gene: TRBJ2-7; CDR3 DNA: TGCGCCAGCAGCCAAGACTTGAGCTGGAGGTTGGATGAGCAGTACTTC; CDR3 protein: CASSQDLSWRLDEQYF
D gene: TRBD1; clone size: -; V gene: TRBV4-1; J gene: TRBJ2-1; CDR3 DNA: TGCGCCAGCAGCCAATTAGACAGGGGTCTATCCTACAATGAGCAGTTCTTC; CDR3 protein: CASSQLDRGLSYNEQFF
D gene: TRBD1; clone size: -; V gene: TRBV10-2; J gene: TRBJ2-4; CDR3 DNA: TGCGCCAGCAGTGAGAGGACAGGTTTGAACATTCAGTACTTC; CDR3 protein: CASSERTGLNIQYF
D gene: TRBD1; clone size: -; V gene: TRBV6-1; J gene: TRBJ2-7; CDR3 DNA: TGTGCCAGCAGTGAATCTGGACAGGGGGCGTACGAGCAGTACTTC; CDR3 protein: CASSESGQGAYEQYF
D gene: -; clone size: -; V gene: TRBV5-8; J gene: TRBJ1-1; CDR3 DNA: TGTGCCAGCCCCCTCCCAGCAGGGGTGCCCGTGAACACTGAAGCTTTCTTT; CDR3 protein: CASPLPAGVPVNTEAFF
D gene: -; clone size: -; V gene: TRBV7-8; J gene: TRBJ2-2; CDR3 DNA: TGTGCCAGCAGCTATAGAAACACCGGGGAGCTGTTTTTT; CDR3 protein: CASSYRNTGELFF
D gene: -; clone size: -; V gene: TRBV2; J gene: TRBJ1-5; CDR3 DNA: TGTGCCAGCAGTGAAGCGCTTCTCAGGGGTGGAAGCAATCAGCCCCAGCATTTT; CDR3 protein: CASSEALLRGGSNQPQHF
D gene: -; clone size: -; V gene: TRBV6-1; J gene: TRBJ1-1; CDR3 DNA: TGTGCCAGCAGTGAAGCTCCTCTTGAAGCTTTCTTT; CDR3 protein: CASSEAPLEAFF
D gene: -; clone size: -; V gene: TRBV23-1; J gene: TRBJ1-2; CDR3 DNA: TGCGCCAGCAACCGGGCCCCCGGACATAACTATGGCTACACCTTC; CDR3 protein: CASNRAPGHNYGYTF
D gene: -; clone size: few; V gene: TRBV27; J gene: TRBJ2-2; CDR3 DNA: TGTGCCAGCAGTTTATTGGGTGAGGCGAAGGTGAACACCGGGGAGCTGTTTTTT; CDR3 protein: CASSLLGEAKVNTGELFF